This TCR beta chain was captured by sequencing in a study of blood T cell repertoires in COVID-19. Study-level information: Some COVID-19 samples were acute and others convalescent; all came from the United States, Italy and Spain. T cells, B-cell-depleted T cells, or PBMCs supplied cDNA or gDNA.

Trimming pared 4 bases from V and 4 bases from J, leaving 12 bases between. The CDR3 runs 13 residues. The germline V gene has CDR1 SGHNT and CDR2 YYREEE (reference sequence). In the authors' methods: Reference gene primer amplification gave nucleated cell count estimates. Measured with immunoSEQ multiplex PCR; TCRdb has only the in-frame clones, and not every one. V and J calls and clone size are as listed in that table; D and trimming were resolved from the DNA. The table has 50,000 to 70,000 clones, around 84% seen once. The sequence was collected from a human donor with active COVID-19. The donor label of this sample is uncertain. The rearrangement links TRBV5-4 to TRBJ2-7; weak D call: TRBD1 (6 bases). The material sequenced was peripheral blood. The CDR3 sequence: CASSRKQGYEQYF. For the CDR3, the DNA is TGTGCCAGCAGCCGCAAACAGGGTTACGAGCAGTACTTC.